Below are 15 T cell receptor beta chains sequenced from a single sample in a study of T cell responses to AZD1222 COVID-19 vaccine. Produced via immunoSEQ multiplex PCR; TCRdb's table is partial and in-frame only. Of approximately 99,000 clones in the sample, around 90% were seen once. Here the sequenced sample was peripheral blood, taken on day 0 of AZD1222 vaccination. These receptors were collected from an adult in good health.

The rearrangement links TRBV6-5 to TRBJ2-5; TRBD1 aligns across 11 bases. Trimming at V came to 7 bases and at J to 5 bases, leaving 9 bases not matched to a gene. The CDR3 totals 15 residues. Germline CDR1 MNHEY, CDR2 SVGAGI. This chain's CDR3 is CASKRTGGMGETQYF. In nucleotides, the CDR3 is TGTGCCAGCAAGAGGACAGGGGGCATGGGGGAGACCCAGTACTTC.

This chain links TRBV27 with TRBJ2-3, with D perhaps being TRBD1 or TRBD2 (5 bases each). The V gene lost 3 bases and the J gene lost 6 bases, with 13 bases spanning the gap. The germline V gene has CDR1 MNHEY and CDR2 SMNVEV (reference sequence). The CDR3 contains 14 residues. The CDR3 sequence: CASSLQGASDTQYF. The CDR3 nucleotides read TGTGCCAGCAGTTTGCAGGGAGCAAGTGATACGCAGTATTTT.

CDR3 nucleotide sequence: TGTGCCAGCAGTGAAAATCTCGATGAGCAGTTCTTC. Its protein product is CASSENLDEQFF. The chain uses TRBV6-1 and TRBJ2-1; D call uncertain. CDR1 is MNHNS, CDR2 SASEGT, per germline. CDR3 size: 12 residues. With 2 bases removed from V and 8 bases from J, the gap between germline ends came to 7 bases.

V is TRBV25-1 and J is TRBJ2-1; perhaps TRBD1 as D (5 bases). Trimming removed 7 bases from V and 5 bases from J, with 18 bases in between. Germline V gene sequence: CDR1 MGHDK, CDR2 SYGVNS. The CDR3 contains 15 residues. The CDR3 is CASTSGLSKNNEQFF. CDR3 nucleotides: TGTGCCAGCACTTCAGGGTTGAGCAAGAACAATGAGCAGTTCTTC.

The genes are TRBV12-3 or TRBV12-4 and TRBJ1-6; tentatively, D is TRBD1 (5 bases). V lost 5 bases, J lost 10 bases, and 12 bases lay in between. The CDR3 runs to 13 residues. CDR3 in DNA: TGTGCCAGCAGTGCTAGCGGGACCTCACCCCTCCACTTT. Amino acid sequence: CASSASGTSPLHF.

The chain couples TRBV14 to TRBJ2-1; no clear D gene. The CDR3 runs 13 residues. From germline, CDR1 is SGHDN and CDR2 FVKESK. With 4 bases removed from V and 3 bases from J, the gap between germline ends came to 7 bases. The DNA for the CDR3 is TGTGCCAGCAGCCGAGAGGTCTACAATGAGCAGTTCTTC. It is translated as CASSREVYNEQFF.

The chain is built from TRBV14 and TRBJ1-3; no definite D call. V dropped 0 bases and J dropped 0 bases, with 12 bases sitting between them. CDR1 is SGHDN, CDR2 FVKESK, per germline. The CDR3 is 17 amino acids. In DNA, the CDR3 is TGTGCCAGCAGCCAAGACCTCCTCGCCCTCTCTGGAAACACCATATATTTT. This translates into CASSQDLLALSGNTIYF.

V and J are TRBV19 and TRBJ1-1; no firm D call. The ends were cut back, 2 bases at V and 1 base at J, with 11 bases in the middle. Germline CDR1 and CDR2: LNHDA and SQIVND (reference sequence). The CDR3 totals 15 residues. The CDR3 loop is CASSITVAQNTEAFF. The CDR3 region has the DNA TGTGCCAGTAGTATAACGGTGGCACAGAACACTGAAGCTTTCTTT.

Only one count was recorded for this clone. The chain employs TRBV11-2 and TRBJ1-2, with a possible D match to TRBD1 (5 bases). Per the germline V gene, CDR1 is SGHAT and CDR2 is FQNNGV. The CDR3 covers 12 residues. Trimming took off 5 bases at V and 6 bases at J, with 10 bases between the two ends. This chain's CDR3 is CASSREGDGYTF. As DNA, the CDR3 is TGTGCCAGCAGCAGGGAAGGGGATGGCTACACCTTC.

This clone occurred once. This chain joins TRBV3-1 (or the pseudogene TRBV3-2) and TRBJ2-3, with TRBD1 identical over 10 bases. The CDR3 is 14 residues long. CDR1 is LGHDT, CDR2 YNNKEL, per germline (reference sequence). After removal of 5 bases from V and 3 bases from J, the junction contained 2 bases not matched to a gene. The CDR3: CASSRGQGTDTQYF. Written as DNA, the CDR3 is TGTGCCAGCAGCAGGGGACAGGGGACAGATACGCAGTATTTT.

V gene TRBV7-9 combines with J gene TRBJ1-2; D uncertain. Trimming pared 5 bases from V and 4 bases from J, leaving 11 bases between. Germline V lookup: CDR1 SEHNR, CDR2 FQNEAQ (reference sequence). The CDR3 loop spans 13 amino acids. Here the CDR3 DNA reads TGTGCCAGCAGCCCTACCTGGGGCTATGGCTACACCTTC. The encoded protein is CASSPTWGYGYTF.

This chain joins TRBV4-2 and TRBJ2-5, with 10 positions matching TRBD2. V trimming: 4 bases; J trimming: 3 bases; junction bases outside the gene matches: 11. The CDR3 loop spans 17 amino acids. Germline-derived CDR1 and CDR2 are LGHNA and YNFKEQ. The CDR3 region is CASSPLSGGGSKETQYF. The CDR3 DNA follows: TGTGCCAGCAGCCCCCTCAGCGGGGGGGGATCGAAAGAGACCCAGTACTTC.

This chain joins TRBV11-2 and TRBJ2-5; TRBD1 aligns across 10 bases. With 5 bases clipped from V and 2 bases from J, the junction kept 8 bases outside the gene matches. Germline V gene lookup returns CDR1 SGHAT and CDR2 FQNNGV. This CDR3 has 16 residues. CDR3 loop: CASSPGTGAQQETQYF. CDR3 bases: TGTGCCAGCAGCCCCGGGACAGGGGCCCAACAAGAGACCCAGTACTTC.

This clone showed up just a few times. The V gene is TRBV5-5, the J gene TRBJ1-1; the D gene is possibly TRBD1 (5 bases). CDR1 and CDR2 (germline): SGHKS, YYEKEE (reference sequence). Trimming took 3 bases from V and 8 from J, leaving 11 bases between them. This CDR3 has 12 amino acids. The CDR3 DNA follows: TGTGCCAGCAGCTGGGGACGTCAAGAAGCTTTCTTT. Translated: CASSWGRQEAFF.

The chain joins TRBV7-6 to TRBJ1-4; 7 positions match TRBD1. Losses at the gene ends were 7 bases for V and 3 bases for J; bases not matched to a gene: 5. Germline V gene lookup returns CDR1 SGHVS and CDR2 FNYEAQ. CDR3 length equals 14 residues. The CDR3, as DNA: TGTGCCAGCAAGGCCGGGACAGCTAATGAAAAACTGTTTTTT. Its translation is CASKAGTANEKLFF. The complete variable domain, with remaining parts taken from reference TRBV7-6 and TRBJ1-4, reads GAGVSQSPRYKVTKRGQDVALRCDPISGHVSLYWYRQALGQGPEFLTYFNYEAQQDKSGLPNDRFSAERPEGSISTLTIQRTEQRDSAMYRCASKAGTANEKLFFGSGTQLSVL.